One sample yielded the 18 T cell receptor beta chains listed below, sequenced in a study of Ad26.COV2.S vaccination and SARS-CoV-2 variants. Clones were read by immunoSEQ multiplex PCR, and TCRdb kept only the in-frame ones, dropping some. The sample lists some 340,000 clones; around four fifths were seen once. As for treatment: 15 to 20 received Ad26.COV2.S at low or high dose, single or two shots; about 5 received placebo; per-sample allocation not given. Sample collection was performed on day 63 after the first vaccine or placebo injection. The starting material was peripheral blood, obtained in a trial of Ad26.COV2.S vaccine versus placebo. These receptors all come from a person between 18 and 65 years old who received the Ad26.COV2.S COVID-19 vaccine or a placebo.

This clone was observed once. The chain is built from TRBV11-2 and TRBJ2-3; tentatively, D is TRBD2 (5 bases). This CDR3 comprises 13 residues. The germline V gene has CDR1 SGHAT and CDR2 FQNNGV. The V and J ends lost 4 bases and 7 bases respectively, with 12 bases between them. Here the CDR3 DNA reads TGTGCCAGCAGCTCCCTCCGGGGTTATACGCAGTATTTT. Its protein is CASSSLRGYTQYF.

The V call is TRBV15, the J call TRBJ2-5; D gene uncertain. The germline CDR1 and CDR2 sequences are LNHNV and YYDKDF (reference sequence). The CDR3 contains 15 residues. V shed 5 bases and J shed 2 bases, with 15 bases lying between them. DNA of the CDR3: TGTGCCACCAGCTCCTGGCGTGGGTTTCAAGAGACCCAGTACTTC. Its translation is CATSSWRGFQETQYF.

The chain links TRBV7-9 to TRBJ1-4; D unclear. Trimming took 2 bases from V and 5 from J, leaving 9 bases between them. The germline gives CDR1 SEHNR, CDR2 FQNEAQ (reference sequence). The CDR3 covers 14 residues. The CDR3 DNA reads as TGTGCCAGCAGCTTATCCGGGAGAAATGAAAAACTGTTTTTT. This encodes CASSLSGRNEKLFF.

This clone was seen only once. CDR3 amino acids: CASSPTTGRVYGYTF. The DNA of the CDR3 is TGCGCCAGCAGCCCAACCACGGGCAGGGTTTATGGCTACACCTTC. V gene TRBV5-1 combines with J gene TRBJ1-2, with D possibly being TRBD1 (5 bases). This CDR3 is built from 15 residues. Trimming stripped 4 bases from V and 5 bases from J, with 18 bases between. Per the germline V gene, CDR1 is SGHRS and CDR2 is YFSETQ.

This rearrangement joins TRBV7-2 to TRBJ2-7; D may be TRBD2 (6 bases). The CDR3 has 13 amino acids. Trimming left V 5 bases short and J 5 bases short, with 13 bases between. The germline V gene has CDR1 SGHTA and CDR2 FQGNSA. CDR3 DNA sequence: TGTGCCAGCAGCCCCCGAGCTAGCGACGAGCAGTACTTC. Encoded protein: CASSPRASDEQYF.

The chain is built from TRBV5-8 and TRBJ1-1; D ambiguous. The CDR3 consists of 15 residues. The V end lost 0 bases, the J end lost 4 bases, and 13 bases lay between the germline ends. Looked up from germline, CDR1 is SGHTS and CDR2 is YDEGEE. The CDR3 region is CASSLVLVLGTEAFF. CDR3 in DNA: TGTGCCAGCAGCTTGGTTTTGGTGCTGGGCACTGAAGCTTTCTTT.

The J gene is TRBJ1-2, the V gene TRBV5-1, with a tentative D call TRBD1 (5 bases). Per germline, CDR1 SGHRS and CDR2 YFSETQ. Trimming cost V 0 bases and J 2 bases, with 11 bases left between them. The CDR3 is made up of 15 amino acids. The DNA for the CDR3 is TGCGCCAGCAGCTTGGCTACAGGAGTGAACTATGGCTACACCTTC. It codes for CASSLATGVNYGYTF.

The sample holds one count of this clone. CDR3: CASSLDNARGYTF. The CDR3 nucleotides read TGTGCCAGCAGCTTAGATAACGCCCGCGGTTACACCTTC. V and J are TRBV7-9 and TRBJ1-2, with no clear D. Germline V gene data show CDR1 as SEHNR and CDR2 as FQNEAQ (reference sequence). The ends were cut back, 1 base at V and 11 bases at J, with 14 bases in the middle. The CDR3 spans 13 residues.

The genes are TRBV2 and TRBJ1-1; TRBD1 aligns across 9 bases. J lost 1 base, V lost 6 bases, and 3 bases had no gene match. Germline V lookup: CDR1 SNHLY, CDR2 FYNNEI. CDR3 length: 14 amino acids. The CDR3 sequence is CASRQGQGNTEAFF. The CDR3 nucleotides read TGTGCCAGCAGGCAGGGACAGGGGAACACTGAAGCTTTCTTT.

The chain is built from TRBV6-1 and TRBJ1-5; D not certain. CDR1 and CDR2 from the germline V gene are MNHNS and SASEGT. There are 18 residues in the CDR3. With 0 bases removed from V and 3 bases from J, the gap between germline ends came to 18 bases. This CDR3 reads CASSEAPGRRLNNQPQHF. CDR3 in DNA: TGTGCCAGCAGTGAAGCCCCGGGGAGGCGGTTGAACAATCAGCCCCAGCATTTT.

The rearrangement uses TRBV28 and TRBJ2-7; 7 bases map to TRBD2. CDR1 and CDR2 from the germline V gene are MDHEN and SYDVKM. V lost 6 bases, J lost 7 bases, and 12 bases stayed unmatched. The CDR3 is made up of 14 amino acids. The CDR3 DNA reads as TGTGCCAGCAGCACGCAGGGAACCGGGGGGGAGCAGTACTTC. The encoded protein is CASSTQGTGGEQYF.

The genes are TRBV29-1 and TRBJ1-1; D unresolved. Germline CDR1 reads SQVTM; CDR2 reads ANQGSEA. Trimming stripped 5 bases from V and 4 bases from J, with 14 bases between. The CDR3 has 13 amino acids. The chain's CDR3 is CSVTGSMITEAFF. CDR3 coding DNA: TGCAGCGTTACTGGGTCGATGATCACTGAAGCTTTCTTT.

This clone was observed a handful of times. Different DNA sequences within this sample yield the same CDR3. The genes are TRBV28 and TRBJ1-5; D unclear. The CDR3 length is 13 residues. Germline V gene data show CDR1 as MDHEN and CDR2 as SYDVKM. Trimming shortened V by 2 bases and J by 1 base, and 3 bases separated the two germline ends. CDR3 nucleotide sequence: TGTGCCAGCAGTTTAGACAGCAATCAGCCCCAGCATTTT. Protein: CASSLDSNQPQHF.

This clone was seen just once. V and J are TRBV4-1 and TRBJ2-7, with 8 bases aligning to TRBD1. Unmatched junction bases numbered 9, after V lost 4 bases and J lost 4 bases. This CDR3 has 15 residues. CDR1 is MGHRA, CDR2 YSYEKL, per germline. The chain's CDR3 is CASSRLTGALYEQYF. In nucleotides, the CDR3 is TGCGCCAGCAGCCGCTTGACAGGGGCTTTATACGAGCAGTACTTC.

V usage is TRBV4-2 and J usage is TRBJ2-1; 8 bases align to TRBD1. There are 15 residues in the CDR3. Germline CDR1 reads LGHNA; CDR2 reads YNFKEQ. Trimming at V came to 1 base and at J to 5 bases, leaving 4 bases not matched to a gene. The CDR3 DNA sequence: TGTGCCAGCAGCCAAGGGGGACAGGTGGACAATGAGCAGTTCTTC. Translation: CASSQGGQVDNEQFF.

The CDR3 reads CASSITGGSQPQHF. As DNA, the CDR3 is TGTGCCAGTAGTATTACAGGGGGAAGTCAGCCCCAGCATTTT. J is TRBJ1-5 and V is TRBV19; the match to TRBD1 covers 8 bases. Germline trimming cut 3 bases from V and 6 bases from J; bases unmatched to any gene: 4. The CDR3 covers 14 residues. Germline values: CDR1 LNHDA, CDR2 SQIVND (reference sequence). The full variable domain, in which reference TRBV19 and TRBJ1-5 provide the parts outside the CDR3, is DGGITQSPKYLFRKEGQNVTLSCEQNLNHDAMYWYRQDPGQGLRLIYYSQIVNDFQKGDIAEGYSVSREKKESFPLTVTSAQKNPTAFYLCASSITGGSQPQHFGDGTRLSIL.

The chain links TRBV19 to TRBJ1-5, with D hard to call. Germline CDR1 and CDR2: LNHDA and SQIVND (reference sequence). The CDR3 has 16 residues. V was cut by 5 bases and J by 2 bases, with 16 bases left in between. The CDR3 loop reads CASSPLPKGRNQPQHF. The CDR3, as DNA: TGTGCCAGTAGTCCACTTCCCAAGGGCCGCAATCAGCCCCAGCATTTT.

The rearrangement links TRBV6-1 to TRBJ1-2; no definite D call. Germline assignment: CDR1 MNHNS and CDR2 SASEGT. Trimming removed 2 bases at V and 4 bases at J, with 11 bases between. The CDR3 has 14 amino acids. DNA of the CDR3: TGTGCCAGCAGTGAAAGGGTCCTATCCTATGGCTACACCTTC. Its translation: CASSERVLSYGYTF.